This TCR beta chain was documented in a study of blood T cell repertoires in COVID-19. Study background: The analysed material was cDNA or gDNA that came from T cells, B-cell-depleted T cells, or PBMCs.

Patients in Seattle were enrolled during active infection, then followed longitudinally. The junction had 8 bases not matched to a gene; V was cut back by 4 bases and J by 0 bases. CDR1 and CDR2 from the germline V gene are MNHEY and SMNVEV (reference sequence). The CDR3 totals 17 residues. Authors' methods: Amplification from reference gene primers served as the basis for estimated nucleated cell counts. Clones were sequenced by immunoSEQ multiplex PCR, and TCRdb holds only the in-frame ones, with some missing. The V and J calls and clone size are taken from that table; D and trimming were inferred from the DNA. The sample carries some 300,000 clones, over 80% recorded once.

Sample: peripheral blood. The TCR was taken from a woman in her 50s with COVID-19, enrolled during active disease. The chain has TRBV27 and TRBJ2-1, with 8 nucleotides matching TRBD1. The CDR3 region is CASSSPWTGISYNEQFF. The CDR3 coding sequence is TGTGCCAGCAGTTCACCTTGGACAGGGATCTCCTACAATGAGCAGTTCTTC.